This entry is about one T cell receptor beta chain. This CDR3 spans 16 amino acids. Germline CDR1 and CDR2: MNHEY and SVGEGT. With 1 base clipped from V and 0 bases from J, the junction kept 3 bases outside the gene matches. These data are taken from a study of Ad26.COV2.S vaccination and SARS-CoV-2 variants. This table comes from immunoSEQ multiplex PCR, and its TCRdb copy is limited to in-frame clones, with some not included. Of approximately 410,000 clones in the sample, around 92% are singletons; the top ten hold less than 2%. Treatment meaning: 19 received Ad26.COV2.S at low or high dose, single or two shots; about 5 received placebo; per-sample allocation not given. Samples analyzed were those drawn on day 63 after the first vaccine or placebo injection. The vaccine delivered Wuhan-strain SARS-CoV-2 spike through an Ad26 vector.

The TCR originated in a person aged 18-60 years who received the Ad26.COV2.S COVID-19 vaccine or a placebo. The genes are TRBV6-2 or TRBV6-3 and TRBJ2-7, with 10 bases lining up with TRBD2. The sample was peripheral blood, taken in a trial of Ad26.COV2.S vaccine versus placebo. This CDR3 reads CASSYYLAGASYEQYF. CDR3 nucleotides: TGTGCCAGCAGTTACTACCTAGCGGGGGCCTCCTACGAGCAGTACTTC.